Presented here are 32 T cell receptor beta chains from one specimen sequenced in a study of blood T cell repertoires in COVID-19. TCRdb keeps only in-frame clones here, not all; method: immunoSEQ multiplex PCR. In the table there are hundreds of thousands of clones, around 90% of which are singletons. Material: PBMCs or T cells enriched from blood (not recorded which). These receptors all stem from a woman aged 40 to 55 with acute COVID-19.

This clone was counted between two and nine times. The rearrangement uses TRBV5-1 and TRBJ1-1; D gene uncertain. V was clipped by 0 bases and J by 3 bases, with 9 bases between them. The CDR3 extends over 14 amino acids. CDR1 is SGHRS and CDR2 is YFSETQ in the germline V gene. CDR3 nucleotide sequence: TGCGCCAGCAGCTTGGGCCCCTCGGACACTGAAGCTTTCTTT. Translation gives CASSLGPSDTEAFF.

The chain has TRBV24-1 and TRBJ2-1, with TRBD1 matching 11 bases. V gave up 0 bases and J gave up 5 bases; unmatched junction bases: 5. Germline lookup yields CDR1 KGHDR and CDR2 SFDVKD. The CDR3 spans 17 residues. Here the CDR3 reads CATSDLGQGARDNEQFF. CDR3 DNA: TGTGCCACCAGTGATTTGGGACAGGGGGCGCGGGACAATGAGCAGTTCTTC.

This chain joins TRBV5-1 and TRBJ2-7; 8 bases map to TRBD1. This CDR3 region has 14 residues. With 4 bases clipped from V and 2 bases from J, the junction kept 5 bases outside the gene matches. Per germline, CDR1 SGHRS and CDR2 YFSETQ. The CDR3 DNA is TGCGCCAGCAGCACAGGACAGGGTGCCTACGAGCAGTACTTC. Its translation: CASSTGQGAYEQYF.

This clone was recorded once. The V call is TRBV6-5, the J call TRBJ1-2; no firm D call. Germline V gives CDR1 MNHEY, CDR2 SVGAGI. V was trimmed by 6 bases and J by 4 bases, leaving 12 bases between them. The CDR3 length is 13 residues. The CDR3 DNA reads TGTGCCAGCAGCCCCCCCAGTGGCTATGGCTACACCTTC. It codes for CASSPPSGYGYTF.

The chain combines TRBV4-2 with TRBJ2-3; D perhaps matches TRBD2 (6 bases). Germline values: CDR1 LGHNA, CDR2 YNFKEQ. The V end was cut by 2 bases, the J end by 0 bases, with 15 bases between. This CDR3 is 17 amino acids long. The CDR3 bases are TGTGCCAGCAGCCAACCAAGACTGAGCGGGAGCACAGATACGCAGTATTTT. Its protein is CASSQPRLSGSTDTQYF.

The CDR3 loop reads CASGARGHSYEQYF. The CDR3 nucleotides are TGTGCCAGCGGAGCCCGAGGACACTCCTACGAGCAGTACTTC. The genes are TRBV2 and TRBJ2-7, with a tentative D call TRBD1 (5 bases). The CDR3 consists of 14 residues. V shed 8 bases and J shed 0 bases, with 14 bases lying between them. Germline V gene lookup returns CDR1 SNHLY and CDR2 FYNNEI. The full variable domain, with the rest looked up from reference TRBV2 and TRBJ2-7, is EPEVTQTPSHQVTQMGQEVILRCVPISNHLYFYWYRQILGQKVEFLVSFYNNEISEKSEIFDDQFSVERPDGSNFTLKIRSTKLEDSAMYFCASGARGHSYEQYFGPGTRLTVT.

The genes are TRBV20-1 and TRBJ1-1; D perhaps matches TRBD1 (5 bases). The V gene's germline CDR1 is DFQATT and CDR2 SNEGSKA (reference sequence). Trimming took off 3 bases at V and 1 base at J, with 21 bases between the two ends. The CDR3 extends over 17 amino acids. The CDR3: CSASSIVVAGPNTEAFF. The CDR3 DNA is TGCAGTGCTAGTTCGATCGTCGTGGCGGGACCGAACACTGAAGCTTTCTTT.

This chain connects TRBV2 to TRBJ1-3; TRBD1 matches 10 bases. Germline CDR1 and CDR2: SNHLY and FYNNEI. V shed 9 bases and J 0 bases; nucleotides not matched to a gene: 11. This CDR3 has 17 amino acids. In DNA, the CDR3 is TGTGCCAGAGAATGGGACAGGGGTTATTACTCTGGAAACACCATATATTTT. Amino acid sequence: CAREWDRGYYSGNTIYF.

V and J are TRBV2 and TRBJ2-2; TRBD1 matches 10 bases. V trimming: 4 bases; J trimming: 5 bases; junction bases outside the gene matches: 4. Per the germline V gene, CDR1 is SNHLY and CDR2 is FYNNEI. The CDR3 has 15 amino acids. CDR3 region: CASSVEDRGTGELFF. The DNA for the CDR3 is TGTGCCAGCAGTGTTGAGGACAGGGGGACCGGGGAGCTGTTTTTT.

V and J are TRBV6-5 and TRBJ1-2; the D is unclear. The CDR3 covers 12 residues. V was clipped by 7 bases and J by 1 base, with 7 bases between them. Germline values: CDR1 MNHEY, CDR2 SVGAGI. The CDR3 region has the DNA TGTGCCAGCATCGGGATTAACTATGGCTACACCTTC. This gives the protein CASIGINYGYTF.

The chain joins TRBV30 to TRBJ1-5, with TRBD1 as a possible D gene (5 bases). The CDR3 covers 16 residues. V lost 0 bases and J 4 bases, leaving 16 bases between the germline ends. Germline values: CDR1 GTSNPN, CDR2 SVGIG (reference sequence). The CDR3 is CAWSVTLSGGNQPQHF. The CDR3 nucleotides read TGTGCCTGGAGTGTAACTCTTAGTGGGGGGAATCAGCCCCAGCATTTT.

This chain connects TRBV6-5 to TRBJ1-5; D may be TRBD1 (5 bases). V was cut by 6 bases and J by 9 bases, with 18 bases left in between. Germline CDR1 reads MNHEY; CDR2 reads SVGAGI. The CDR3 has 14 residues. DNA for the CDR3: TGTGCCAGCAGCCCGACGGCAGGGTCAAGGCCCCAGCATTTT. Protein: CASSPTAGSRPQHF.

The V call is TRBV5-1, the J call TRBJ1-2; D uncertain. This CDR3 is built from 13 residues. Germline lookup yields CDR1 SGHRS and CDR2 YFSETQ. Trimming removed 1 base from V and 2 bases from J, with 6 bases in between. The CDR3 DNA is TGCGCCAGCAGCTTGCTACAGAACTATGGCTACACCTTC. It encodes CASSLLQNYGYTF. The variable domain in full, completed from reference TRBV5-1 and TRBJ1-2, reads KAGVTQTPRYLIKTRGQQVTLSCSPISGHRSVSWYQQTPGQGLQFLFEYFSETQRNKGNFPGRFSGRQFSNSRSEMNVSTLELGDSALYLCASSLLQNYGYTFGSGTRLTVV.

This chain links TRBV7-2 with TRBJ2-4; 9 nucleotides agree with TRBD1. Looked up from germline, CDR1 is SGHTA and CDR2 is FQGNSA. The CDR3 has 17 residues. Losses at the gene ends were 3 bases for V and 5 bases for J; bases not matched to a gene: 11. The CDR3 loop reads CASSFYPGQGGQNIQYF. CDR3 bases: TGTGCCAGCAGCTTCTACCCGGGACAGGGTGGCCAAAACATTCAGTACTTC.

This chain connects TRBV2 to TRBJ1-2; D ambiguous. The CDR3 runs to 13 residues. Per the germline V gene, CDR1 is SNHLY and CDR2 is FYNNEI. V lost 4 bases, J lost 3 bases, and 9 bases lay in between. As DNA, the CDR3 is TGTGCCAGCAGTGGCGGGCAGTACTATGGCTACACCTTC. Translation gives CASSGGQYYGYTF.

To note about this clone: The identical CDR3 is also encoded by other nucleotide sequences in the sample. CDR3: CASSRGTEAFF. DNA of the CDR3: TGTGCCAGCAGCCGAGGCACTGAAGCTTTCTTT. The chain has TRBV6-2 or TRBV6-3 and TRBJ1-1; the D is unclear. The germline V and J ends were trimmed by 6 bases and 4 bases, with 6 bases remaining between them. The germline gives CDR1 MNHEY, CDR2 SVGEGT. The CDR3 covers 11 residues.

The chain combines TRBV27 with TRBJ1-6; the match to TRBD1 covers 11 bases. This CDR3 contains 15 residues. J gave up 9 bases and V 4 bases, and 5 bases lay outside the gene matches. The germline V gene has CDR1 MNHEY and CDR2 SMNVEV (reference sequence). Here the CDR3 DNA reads TGTGCCAGCAGTTCAGGACAGGGGGCATCTTCACCCCTCCACTTT. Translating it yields CASSSGQGASSPLHF.

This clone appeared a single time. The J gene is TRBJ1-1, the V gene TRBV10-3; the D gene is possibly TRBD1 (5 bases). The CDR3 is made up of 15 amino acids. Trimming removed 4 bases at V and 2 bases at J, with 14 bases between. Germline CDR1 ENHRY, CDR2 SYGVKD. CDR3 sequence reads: CAISVDRGRNTEAFF. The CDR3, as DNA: TGTGCCATCAGTGTCGATCGGGGGAGAAACACTGAAGCTTTCTTT.

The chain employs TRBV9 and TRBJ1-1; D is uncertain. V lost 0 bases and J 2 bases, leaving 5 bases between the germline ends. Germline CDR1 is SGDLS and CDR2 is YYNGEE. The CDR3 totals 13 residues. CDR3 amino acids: CASSVGENTEAFF. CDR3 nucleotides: TGTGCCAGCAGCGTAGGCGAAAACACTGAAGCTTTCTTT. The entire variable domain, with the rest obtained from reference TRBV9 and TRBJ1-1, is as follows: DSGVTQTPKHLITATGQRVTLRCSPRSGDLSVYWYQQSLDQGLQFLIQYYNGEERAKGNILERFSAQQFPDLHSELNLSSLELGDSALYFCASSVGENTEAFFGQGTRLTVV.

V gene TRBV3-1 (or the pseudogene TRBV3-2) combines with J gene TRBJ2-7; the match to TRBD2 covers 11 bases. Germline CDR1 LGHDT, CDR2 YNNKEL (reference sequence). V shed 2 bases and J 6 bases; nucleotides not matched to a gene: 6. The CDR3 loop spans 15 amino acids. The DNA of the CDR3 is TGTGCCAGCAGCCAAACAACTAGCGGGGGAGTCGAGCAGTACTTC. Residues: CASSQTTSGGVEQYF.

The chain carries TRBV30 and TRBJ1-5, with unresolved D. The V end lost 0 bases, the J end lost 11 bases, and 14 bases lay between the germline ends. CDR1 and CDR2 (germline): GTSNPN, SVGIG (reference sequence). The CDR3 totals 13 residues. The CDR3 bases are TGTGCCTGGAGTGTCGGTCAACCCGGGGCCCAGCATTTT. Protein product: CAWSVGQPGAQHF.

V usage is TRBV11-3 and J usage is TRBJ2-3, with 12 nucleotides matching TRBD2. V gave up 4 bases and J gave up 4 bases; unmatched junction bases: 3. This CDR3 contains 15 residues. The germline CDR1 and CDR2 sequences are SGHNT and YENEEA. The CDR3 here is CASSSGLAGPDTQYF. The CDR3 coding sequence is TGTGCCAGCAGCTCGGGACTAGCGGGTCCAGATACGCAGTATTTT.

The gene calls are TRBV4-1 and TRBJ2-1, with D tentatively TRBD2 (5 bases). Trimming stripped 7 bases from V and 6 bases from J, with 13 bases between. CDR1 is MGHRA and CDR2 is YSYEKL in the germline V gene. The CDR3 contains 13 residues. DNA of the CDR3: TGCGCCAGCATCGTGGACTTTATCAATGAGCAGTTCTTC. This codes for CASIVDFINEQFF.

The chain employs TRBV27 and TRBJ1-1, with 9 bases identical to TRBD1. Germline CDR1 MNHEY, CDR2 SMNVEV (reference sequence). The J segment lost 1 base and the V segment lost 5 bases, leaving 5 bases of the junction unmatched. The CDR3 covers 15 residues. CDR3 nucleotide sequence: TGTGCCAGCAGTCCCCTACAGGGGGCGAACACTGAAGCTTTCTTT. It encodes CASSPLQGANTEAFF.

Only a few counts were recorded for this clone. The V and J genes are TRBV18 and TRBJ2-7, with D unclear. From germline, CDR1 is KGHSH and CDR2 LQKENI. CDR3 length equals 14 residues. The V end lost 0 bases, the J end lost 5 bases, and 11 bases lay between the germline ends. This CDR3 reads CASSPPRDTHEQYF. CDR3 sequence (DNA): TGTGCCAGCTCACCACCGAGAGATACCCACGAGCAGTACTTC.

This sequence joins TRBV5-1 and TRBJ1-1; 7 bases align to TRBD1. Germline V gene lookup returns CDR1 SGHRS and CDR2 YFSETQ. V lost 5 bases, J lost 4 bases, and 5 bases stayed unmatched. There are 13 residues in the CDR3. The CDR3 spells CASSTGDRTEAFF. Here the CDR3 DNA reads TGCGCCAGCAGTACAGGGGATCGCACTGAAGCTTTCTTT.

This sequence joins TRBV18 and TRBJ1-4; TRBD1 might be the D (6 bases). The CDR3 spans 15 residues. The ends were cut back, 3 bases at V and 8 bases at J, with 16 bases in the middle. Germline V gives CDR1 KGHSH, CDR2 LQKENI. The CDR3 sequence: CASSPQAQGGEKLFF. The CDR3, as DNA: TGTGCCAGCTCACCGCAAGCACAGGGAGGGGAAAAACTGTTTTTT.

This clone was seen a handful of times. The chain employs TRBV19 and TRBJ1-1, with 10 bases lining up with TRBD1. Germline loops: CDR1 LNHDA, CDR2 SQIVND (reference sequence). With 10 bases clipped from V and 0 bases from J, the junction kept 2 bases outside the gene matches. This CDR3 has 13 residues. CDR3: CATDRGMNTEAFF. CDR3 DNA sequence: TGTGCCACGGACAGGGGGATGAACACTGAAGCTTTCTTT.

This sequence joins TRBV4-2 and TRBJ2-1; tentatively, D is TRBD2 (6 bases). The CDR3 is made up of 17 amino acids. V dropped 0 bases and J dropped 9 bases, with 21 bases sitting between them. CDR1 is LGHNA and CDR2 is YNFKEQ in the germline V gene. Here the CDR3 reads CASSQEPRQREVREQFF. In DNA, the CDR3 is TGTGCCAGCAGCCAAGAACCGCGGCAGAGGGAGGTACGTGAGCAGTTCTTC.

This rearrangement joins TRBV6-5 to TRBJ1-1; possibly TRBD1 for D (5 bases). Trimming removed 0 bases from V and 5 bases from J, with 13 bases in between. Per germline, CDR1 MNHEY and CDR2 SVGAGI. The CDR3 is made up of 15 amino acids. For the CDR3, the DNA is TGTGCCAGCAGTTACTCGAACCGGGGGGGGACTGAAGCTTTCTTT. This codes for CASSYSNRGGTEAFF.

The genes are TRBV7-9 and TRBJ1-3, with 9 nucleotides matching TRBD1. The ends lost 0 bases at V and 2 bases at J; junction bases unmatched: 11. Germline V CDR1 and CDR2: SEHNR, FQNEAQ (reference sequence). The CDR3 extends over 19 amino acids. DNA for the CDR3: TGTGCCAGCAGCTTAGCGCGAATTTTGTGGACAGGGGCTGGAAACACCATATATTTT. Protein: CASSLARILWTGAGNTIYF.

CDR3 region: CATRPGLAAYNEQFF. CDR3 DNA sequence: TGTGCCACCCGACCGGGACTAGCGGCTTACAATGAGCAGTTCTTC. The chain couples TRBV6-5 to TRBJ2-1; 11 bases match TRBD2. This CDR3 has 15 amino acids. Germline CDR1 MNHEY, CDR2 SVGAGI. Losses at the gene ends were 10 bases for V and 4 bases for J; bases not matched to a gene: 9.